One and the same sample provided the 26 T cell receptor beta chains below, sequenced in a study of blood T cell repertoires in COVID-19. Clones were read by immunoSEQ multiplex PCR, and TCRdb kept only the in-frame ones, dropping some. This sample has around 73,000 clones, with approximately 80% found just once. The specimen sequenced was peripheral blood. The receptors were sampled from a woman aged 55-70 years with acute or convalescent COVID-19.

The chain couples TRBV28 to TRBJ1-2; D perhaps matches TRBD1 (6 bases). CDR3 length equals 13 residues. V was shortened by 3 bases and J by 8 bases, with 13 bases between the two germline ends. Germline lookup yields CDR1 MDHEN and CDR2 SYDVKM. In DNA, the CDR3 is TGTGCCAGCAGTTTGGGCCAGGGGATAGGCTACACCTTC. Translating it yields CASSLGQGIGYTF.

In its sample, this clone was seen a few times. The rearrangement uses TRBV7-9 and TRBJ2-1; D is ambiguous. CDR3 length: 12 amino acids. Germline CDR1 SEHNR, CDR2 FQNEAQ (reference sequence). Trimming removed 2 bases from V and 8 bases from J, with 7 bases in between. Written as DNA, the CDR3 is TGTGCCAGCAGCTTACGGGTCCATGAGCAGTTCTTC. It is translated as CASSLRVHEQFF.

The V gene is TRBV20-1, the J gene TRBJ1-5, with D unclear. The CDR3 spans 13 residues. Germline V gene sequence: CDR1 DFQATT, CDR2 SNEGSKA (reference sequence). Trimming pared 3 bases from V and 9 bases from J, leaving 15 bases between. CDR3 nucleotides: TGCAGTGCTAGTTCTCCGGATACGGGGCCCCAGCATTTT. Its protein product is CSASSPDTGPQHF.

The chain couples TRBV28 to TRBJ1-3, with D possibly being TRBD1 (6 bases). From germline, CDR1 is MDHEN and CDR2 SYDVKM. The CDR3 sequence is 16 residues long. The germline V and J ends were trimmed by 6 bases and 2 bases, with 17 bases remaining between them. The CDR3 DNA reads TGTGCCAGCAGGGGCGGGCTCACAGGGCCTGGAAACACCATATATTTT. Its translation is CASRGGLTGPGNTIYF.

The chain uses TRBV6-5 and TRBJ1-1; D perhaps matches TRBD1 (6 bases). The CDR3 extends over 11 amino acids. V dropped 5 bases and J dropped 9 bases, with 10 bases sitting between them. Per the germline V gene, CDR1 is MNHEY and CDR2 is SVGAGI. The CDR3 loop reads CASSIQGKAFF. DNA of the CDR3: TGTGCCAGCAGTATACAGGGTAAAGCTTTCTTT.

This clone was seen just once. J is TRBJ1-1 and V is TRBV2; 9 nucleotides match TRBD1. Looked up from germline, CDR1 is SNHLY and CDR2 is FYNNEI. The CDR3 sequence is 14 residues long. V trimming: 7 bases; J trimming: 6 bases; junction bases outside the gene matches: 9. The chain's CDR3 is CASNRGQIGAEAFF. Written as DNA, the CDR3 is TGTGCCAGCAACAGGGGGCAGATTGGCGCTGAAGCTTTCTTT.

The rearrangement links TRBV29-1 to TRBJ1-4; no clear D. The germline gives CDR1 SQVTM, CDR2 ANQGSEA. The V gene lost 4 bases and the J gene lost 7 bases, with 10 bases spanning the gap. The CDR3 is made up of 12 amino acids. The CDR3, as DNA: TGCAGCGTTGCTGGGGAGGGTGAAAAACTGTTTTTT. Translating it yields CSVAGEGEKLFF.

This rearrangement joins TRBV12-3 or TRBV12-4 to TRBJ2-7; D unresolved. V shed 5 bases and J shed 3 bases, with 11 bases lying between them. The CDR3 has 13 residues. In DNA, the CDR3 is TGTGCCAGCAGTGCGACTTCGCGCTACGAGCAGTACTTC. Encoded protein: CASSATSRYEQYF.

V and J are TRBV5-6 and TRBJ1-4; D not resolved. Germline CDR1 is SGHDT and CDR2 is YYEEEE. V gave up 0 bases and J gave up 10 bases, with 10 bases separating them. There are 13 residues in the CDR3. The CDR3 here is CASSLGAVGKLFF. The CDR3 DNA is TGTGCCAGCAGCTTGGGGGCCGTAGGAAAACTGTTTTTT.

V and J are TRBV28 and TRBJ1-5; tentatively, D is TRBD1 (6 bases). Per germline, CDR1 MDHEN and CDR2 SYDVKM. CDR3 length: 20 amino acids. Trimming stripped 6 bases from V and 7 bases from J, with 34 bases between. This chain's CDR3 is CASSPTTDVGQTQDGQPQHF. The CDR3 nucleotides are TGTGCCAGCAGCCCGACCACCGACGTCGGACAGACACAGGACGGGCAGCCCCAGCATTTT.

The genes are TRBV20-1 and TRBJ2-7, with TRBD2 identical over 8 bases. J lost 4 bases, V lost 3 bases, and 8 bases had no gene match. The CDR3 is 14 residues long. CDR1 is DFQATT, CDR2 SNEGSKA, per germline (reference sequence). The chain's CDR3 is CSASRGTRGYEQYF. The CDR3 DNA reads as TGCAGTGCTAGTCGAGGGACTAGGGGTTACGAGCAGTACTTC.

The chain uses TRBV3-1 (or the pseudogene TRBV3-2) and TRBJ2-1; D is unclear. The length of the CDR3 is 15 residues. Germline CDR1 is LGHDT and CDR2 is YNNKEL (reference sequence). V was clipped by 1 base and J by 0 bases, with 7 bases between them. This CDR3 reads CASSQVPSSYNEQFF. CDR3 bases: TGTGCCAGCAGCCAAGTCCCGAGCTCCTACAATGAGCAGTTCTTC.

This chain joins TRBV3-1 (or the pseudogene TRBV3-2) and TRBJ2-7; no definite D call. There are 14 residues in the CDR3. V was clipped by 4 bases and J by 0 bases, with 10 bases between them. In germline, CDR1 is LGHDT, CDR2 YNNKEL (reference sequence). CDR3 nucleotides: TGTGCCAGCAGCCTCCGACACAACTCCTACGAGCAGTACTTC. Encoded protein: CASSLRHNSYEQYF.

Here the CDR3 reads CASSFLGQGLNEQFF. CDR3 nucleotide sequence: TGTGCCAGCAGCTTTCTCGGCCAGGGTCTCAATGAGCAGTTCTTC. The gene calls are TRBV5-8 and TRBJ2-1; TRBD1 might be the D (5 bases). V lost 2 bases to trimming and J lost 6 bases, with 15 bases between them. This CDR3 is built from 15 residues. Germline assignment: CDR1 SGHTS and CDR2 YDEGEE.

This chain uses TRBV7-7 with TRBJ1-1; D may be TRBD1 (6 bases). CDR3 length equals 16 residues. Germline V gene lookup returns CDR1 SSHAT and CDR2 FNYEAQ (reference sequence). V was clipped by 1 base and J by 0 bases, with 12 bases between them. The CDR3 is CASSLEQGLMNTEAFF. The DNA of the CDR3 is TGTGCCAGCAGCTTAGAACAGGGCCTGATGAACACTGAAGCTTTCTTT.

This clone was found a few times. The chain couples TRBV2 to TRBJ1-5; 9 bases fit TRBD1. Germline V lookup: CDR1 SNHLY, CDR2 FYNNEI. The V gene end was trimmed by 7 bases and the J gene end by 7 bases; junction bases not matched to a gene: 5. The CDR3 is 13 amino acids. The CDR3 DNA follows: TGTGCCAGCATCATGGACAGGGGCCAGCCCCAGCATTTT. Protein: CASIMDRGQPQHF. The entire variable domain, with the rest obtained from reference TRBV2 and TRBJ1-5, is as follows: EPEVTQTPSHQVTQMGQEVILRCVPISNHLYFYWYRQILGQKVEFLVSFYNNEISEKSEIFDDQFSVERPDGSNFTLKIRSTKLEDSAMYFCASIMDRGQPQHFGDGTRLSIL.

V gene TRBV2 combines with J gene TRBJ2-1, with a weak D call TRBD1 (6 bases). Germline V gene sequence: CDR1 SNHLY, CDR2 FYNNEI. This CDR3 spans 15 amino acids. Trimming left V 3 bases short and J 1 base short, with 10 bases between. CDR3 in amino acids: CASSEPRGSYNEQFF. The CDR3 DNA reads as TGTGCCAGCAGTGAGCCTAGGGGGTCCTACAATGAGCAGTTCTTC.

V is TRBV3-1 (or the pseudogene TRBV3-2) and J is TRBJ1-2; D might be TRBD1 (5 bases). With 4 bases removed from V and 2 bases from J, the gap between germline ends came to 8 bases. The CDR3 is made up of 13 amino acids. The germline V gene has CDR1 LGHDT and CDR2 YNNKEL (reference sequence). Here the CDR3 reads CASSPDKNYGYTF. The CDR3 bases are TGTGCCAGCAGCCCGGACAAAAACTATGGCTACACCTTC.

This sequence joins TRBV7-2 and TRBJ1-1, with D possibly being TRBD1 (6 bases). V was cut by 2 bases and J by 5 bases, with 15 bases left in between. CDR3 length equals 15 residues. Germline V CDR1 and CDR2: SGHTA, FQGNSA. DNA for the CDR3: TGTGCCAGCAGCTTATACAGGGAGAGTGGGACTGAAGCTTTCTTT. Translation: CASSLYRESGTEAFF.

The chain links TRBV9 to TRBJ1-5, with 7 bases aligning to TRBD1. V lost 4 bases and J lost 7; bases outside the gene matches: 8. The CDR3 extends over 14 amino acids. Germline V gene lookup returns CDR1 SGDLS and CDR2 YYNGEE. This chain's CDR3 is CASSYGTVEQPQHF. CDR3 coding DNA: TGTGCCAGCAGCTACGGGACAGTGGAACAGCCCCAGCATTTT.

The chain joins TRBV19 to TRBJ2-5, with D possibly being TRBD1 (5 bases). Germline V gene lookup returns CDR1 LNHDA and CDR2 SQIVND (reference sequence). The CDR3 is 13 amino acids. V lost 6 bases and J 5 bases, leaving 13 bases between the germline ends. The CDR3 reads CASRGRGRETQYF. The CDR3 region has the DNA TGTGCCAGTAGAGGAAGGGGTCGCGAGACCCAGTACTTC.

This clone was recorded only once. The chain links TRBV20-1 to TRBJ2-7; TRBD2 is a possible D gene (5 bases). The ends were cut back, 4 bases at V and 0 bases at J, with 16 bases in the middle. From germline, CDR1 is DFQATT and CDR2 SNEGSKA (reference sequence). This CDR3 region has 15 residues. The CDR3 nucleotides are TGCAGTGCTATTGACCCGGGATCCGGCTCCTACGAGCAGTACTTC. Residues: CSAIDPGSGSYEQYF.

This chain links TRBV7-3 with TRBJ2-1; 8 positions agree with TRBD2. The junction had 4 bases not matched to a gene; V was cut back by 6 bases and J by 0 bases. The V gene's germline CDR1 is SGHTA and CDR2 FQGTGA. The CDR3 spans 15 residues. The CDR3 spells CASSLSGSSYNEQFF. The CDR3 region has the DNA TGTGCCAGCAGTCTCAGCGGGAGCTCCTACAATGAGCAGTTCTTC. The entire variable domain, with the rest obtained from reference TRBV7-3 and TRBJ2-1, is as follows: GAGVSQTPSNKVTEKGKYVELRCDPISGHTALYWYRQSLGQGPEFLIYFQGTGAADDSGLPNDRFFAVRPEGSVSTLKIQRTERGDSAVYLCASSLSGSSYNEQFFGPGTRLTVL.

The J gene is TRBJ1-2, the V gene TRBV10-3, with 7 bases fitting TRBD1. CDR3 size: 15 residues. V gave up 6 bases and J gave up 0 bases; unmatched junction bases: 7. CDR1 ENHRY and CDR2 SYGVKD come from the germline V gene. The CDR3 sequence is CAIRQGDTPNYGYTF. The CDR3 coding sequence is TGTGCCATCAGGCAGGGGGATACTCCTAACTATGGCTACACCTTC.

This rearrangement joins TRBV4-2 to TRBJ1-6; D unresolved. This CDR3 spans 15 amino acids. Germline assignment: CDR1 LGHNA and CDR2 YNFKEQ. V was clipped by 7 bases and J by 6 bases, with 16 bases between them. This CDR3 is CASTHARGLNSPLHF. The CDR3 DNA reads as TGTGCCAGCACCCATGCACGAGGACTTAATTCACCCCTCCACTTT.

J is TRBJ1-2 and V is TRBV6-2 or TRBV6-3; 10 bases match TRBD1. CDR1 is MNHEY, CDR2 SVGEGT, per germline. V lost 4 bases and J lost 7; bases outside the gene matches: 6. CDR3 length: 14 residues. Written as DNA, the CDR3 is TGTGCCAGCAGTTTCGACAGGGGGCGAGGTGGCTACACCTTC. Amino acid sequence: CASSFDRGRGGYTF.